Listed below are T cell receptor beta chains from one sample, sequenced in a study of Ad26.COV2.S vaccination and SARS-CoV-2 variants. Profiled with immunoSEQ multiplex PCR; TCRdb holds only in-frame clones, not every one. Counted here are 350,000 to 500,000 clones, 75% to 95% occurring once; the ten biggest clones make up more than 10%. The sequenced sample was peripheral blood, obtained in a trial of Ad26.COV2.S vaccine versus placebo. The receptor set was obtained from a person aged 18-60 years who received the Ad26.COV2.S COVID-19 vaccine or a placebo. Each CDR3 is given with its conserved first and last residue. Each record gives: D gene, J gene, V gene, clone size, CDR3 protein, CDR3 DNA. D genes are given only for firm matches. Clone size is stated in some rows and not others, as once, few, many or a class when expanded.

D gene: TRBD1; J gene: TRBJ1-6; V gene: TRBV15; clone size: -; CDR3 protein: CATSRDFSPTGGGSPLHF; CDR3 DNA: TGTGCCACCAGCAGAGATTTTTCTCCCACAGGGGGAGGATCACCCCTCCACTTT
D gene: -; J gene: TRBJ2-2; V gene: TRBV15; clone size: -; CDR3 protein: CATSRGVGTGELFF; CDR3 DNA: TGTGCCACCAGCAGAGGGGTGGGTACCGGGGAGCTGTTTTTT
D gene: TRBD1; J gene: TRBJ2-1; V gene: TRBV4-3; clone size: -; CDR3 protein: CASSRMGTGYNEQFF; CDR3 DNA: TGCGCCAGCAGCCGAATGGGGACAGGCTACAATGAGCAGTTCTTC
D gene: -; J gene: TRBJ2-7; V gene: TRBV5-6; clone size: once; CDR3 protein: CASSLNSYEQYF; CDR3 DNA: TGTGCCAGCAGCCTCAACTCCTACGAGCAGTACTTC
D gene: -; J gene: TRBJ2-7; V gene: TRBV25-1; clone size: -; CDR3 protein: CASSVRTGYEQYF; CDR3 DNA: TGTGCCAGCAGCGTCCGAACCGGCTACGAGCAGTACTTC
D gene: -; J gene: TRBJ2-5; V gene: TRBV5-5; clone size: once; CDR3 protein: CASSHQAGGETQYF; CDR3 DNA: TGTGCCAGCAGCCACCAAGCGGGCGGGGAGACCCAGTACTTC
D gene: -; J gene: TRBJ2-1; V gene: TRBV19; clone size: once; CDR3 protein: CASEIWGARGHEQFF; CDR3 DNA: TGTGCCAGCGAGATTTGGGGGGCGCGGGGCCATGAGCAGTTCTTC
D gene: TRBD2; J gene: TRBJ2-5; V gene: TRBV6-5; clone size: -; CDR3 protein: CASSRTQTSPETQYF; CDR3 DNA: TGTGCCAGCAGCCGAACCCAGACTAGCCCGGAGACCCAGTACTTC
D gene: -; J gene: TRBJ2-1; V gene: TRBV7-3; clone size: -; CDR3 protein: CASSLLQGGSYNEQFF; CDR3 DNA: TGTGCCAGCAGCTTATTACAGGGTGGGTCCTACAATGAGCAGTTCTTC
D gene: -; J gene: TRBJ2-5; V gene: TRBV5-1; clone size: -; CDR3 protein: CASSLAAGKETQYF; CDR3 DNA: TGCGCCAGCAGCTTGGCCGCAGGGAAGGAGACCCAGTACTTC
D gene: TRBD1; J gene: TRBJ2-7; V gene: TRBV11-2; clone size: few; CDR3 protein: CASSPYGQGTNEQYF; CDR3 DNA: TGTGCCAGCAGCCCTTACGGACAGGGAACGAACGAGCAGTACTTC
D gene: TRBD2; J gene: TRBJ2-3; V gene: TRBV29-1; clone size: -; CDR3 protein: CSVETSGPLDTQYF; CDR3 DNA: TGCAGCGTCGAGACTAGCGGCCCTTTAGATACGCAGTATTTT
D gene: TRBD1; J gene: TRBJ1-5; V gene: TRBV18; clone size: few; CDR3 protein: CASSLDRAGSNQPQHF; CDR3 DNA: TGTGCCAGCTCCCTGGACAGGGCGGGGAGCAATCAGCCCCAGCATTTT
D gene: -; J gene: TRBJ2-5; V gene: TRBV5-4; clone size: -; CDR3 protein: CASSLGFPLVPQETQYF; CDR3 DNA: TGTGCCAGCAGCTTGGGTTTCCCGCTAGTCCCCCAAGAGACCCAGTACTTC
D gene: TRBD2; J gene: TRBJ2-1; V gene: TRBV24-1; clone size: -; CDR3 protein: CATSDSGRAGNEQFF; CDR3 DNA: TGTGCCACCAGTGACAGCGGGAGGGCCGGAAATGAGCAGTTCTTC
D gene: -; J gene: TRBJ1-3; V gene: TRBV7-6; clone size: -; CDR3 protein: CASSLETPTSGNTIYF; CDR3 DNA: TGTGCCAGCAGCTTGGAGACACCGACCTCTGGAAACACCATATATTTT
D gene: -; J gene: TRBJ2-1; V gene: TRBV27; clone size: -; CDR3 protein: CASSLSSYNEQFF; CDR3 DNA: TGTGCCAGCAGTCTCAGCTCCTACAATGAGCAGTTCTTC
D gene: -; J gene: TRBJ2-5; V gene: TRBV2; clone size: -; CDR3 protein: CASRLRETQYF; CDR3 DNA: TGTGCCAGCAGACTAAGGGAGACCCAGTACTTC
D gene: -; J gene: TRBJ2-1; V gene: TRBV6-5; clone size: -; CDR3 protein: CASTEGRRAYNEQFF; CDR3 DNA: TGTGCCAGCACGGAGGGACGCAGGGCCTACAATGAGCAGTTCTTC
D gene: -; J gene: TRBJ2-2; V gene: TRBV10-3; clone size: -; CDR3 protein: CAIRTGTSNTGELFF; CDR3 DNA: TGTGCCATCAGAACAGGGACTTCGAACACCGGGGAGCTGTTTTTT
D gene: TRBD2; J gene: TRBJ2-1; V gene: TRBV12-5; clone size: -; CDR3 protein: CASGPGMGLAGSDSSYNEQFF; CDR3 DNA: TGTGCTAGTGGGCCGGGGATGGGGCTAGCGGGATCGGACAGCTCCTACAATGAGCAGTTCTTC
D gene: -; J gene: TRBJ1-1; V gene: TRBV19; clone size: -; CDR3 protein: CASSIDTGRMNTEAFF; CDR3 DNA: TGTGCCAGTAGTATAGACACAGGGCGGATGAACACTGAAGCTTTCTTT
D gene: TRBD1; J gene: TRBJ2-7; V gene: TRBV6-5; clone size: -; CDR3 protein: CASSRTGLSYEQYF; CDR3 DNA: TGTGCCAGCAGTCGGACAGGCCTCTCCTACGAGCAGTACTTC
D gene: -; J gene: TRBJ2-3; V gene: TRBV6-5; clone size: once; CDR3 protein: CASSYRDGSTDTQYF; CDR3 DNA: TGTGCCAGCAGCTACCGGGACGGTTCGACAGATACGCAGTATTTT
D gene: TRBD1; J gene: TRBJ1-1; V gene: TRBV10-3; clone size: -; CDR3 protein: CAISEQDRGRFNTEAFF; CDR3 DNA: TGTGCCATCAGTGAACAAGACAGGGGGCGATTTAACACTGAAGCTTTCTTT
D gene: TRBD1; J gene: TRBJ2-5; V gene: TRBV7-9; clone size: once; CDR3 protein: CASSLSTGGRIKALETQYF; CDR3 DNA: TGTGCCAGCAGCTTATCCACAGGGGGCAGGATTAAGGCGCTTGAGACCCAGTACTTC
D gene: -; J gene: TRBJ2-1; V gene: TRBV7-9; clone size: -; CDR3 protein: CASSSRGEQFF; CDR3 DNA: TGTGCCAGCAGCTCCCGGGGTGAGCAGTTCTTC